This T cell receptor beta chain derives from a study of cytomegalovirus exposure and HLA in healthy donors. This clone has only one observation. Its matching antigen is unknown. V dropped 6 bases and J dropped 1 base, with 9 bases sitting between them. CDR1 and CDR2 from the germline V gene are ENHRY and SYGVKD. The CDR3 is made up of 13 amino acids. The primer mix had 60 Vbeta and 13 Jbeta primers. This table comes from immunoSEQ multiplex PCR, and its TCRdb copy is limited to in-frame clones, with some not included. Among 170,000 or so clones, 65% to 85% were seen once, and the ten largest hold 6.3%. Study observations and caveats: Fewer N-insertions than the approximately 700-donor mean were reportedly shown by an Asian-associated ancestry cluster in a later analysis.

V usage is TRBV10-3 and J usage is TRBJ2-5; D unresolved. Sequenced input: PBMCs. The TCR originated in a male donor in good health and CMV-seropositive. The CDR3 coding sequence is TGTGCCATCAGGGATGACATCCAAGAGACCCAGTACTTC. Translation: CAIRDDIQETQYF.